The 13 T cell receptor beta chains listed next were all sequenced from one sample in a study of breast tumors, draining lymph nodes, adjacent tissues. TCRdb called the multiplex PCR reads again in MiXCR, with one record for every CDR3 protein. The table shows approximately 170,000 distinct CDR3 sequences, with 33% occurring only once. Samples came from axillary lymph nodes draining the breast cancer. Sequenced input: axillary lymph node tissue. These receptors were obtained from a female donor with breast cancer. Some clones in this sample may be carry-over from other donors' samples.

This clonotype showed up many times. The CDR3 DNA sequence: TGTGCCAGTAGTCGGTTGACAGGGTGGCATGGCTACACCTTC. Encoded protein: CASSRLTGWHGYTF. This chain joins TRBV19 and TRBJ1-2; 7 bases line up with TRBD1. Germline CDR1 reads LNHDA; CDR2 reads SQIVND (reference sequence). Unmatched junction bases numbered 9, after V lost 5 bases and J lost 6 bases. The CDR3 length is 14 residues.

At least ten counts were recorded for this clonotype. The chain employs TRBV6-2 or TRBV6-3 and TRBJ2-5; D may match TRBD1 or TRBD2 (6 bases each). V lost 6 bases to trimming and J lost 3 bases, with 8 bases between them. Germline CDR1 is MNHEY and CDR2 is SVGEGT. The CDR3 extends over 12 amino acids. CDR3 sequence reads: CASRRGEETQYF. As DNA, the CDR3 is TGTGCCAGCAGGAGGGGGGAAGAGACCCAGTACTTC.

This clonotype was seen repeatedly, ten times or more. V gene TRBV15 combines with J gene TRBJ2-1; D may be TRBD1 or TRBD2 (5 bases each). The germline V gene encodes CDR1 LNHNV and CDR2 YYDKDF (reference sequence). Trimming shortened V by 2 bases and J by 6 bases, and 11 bases separated the two germline ends. CDR3 length: 14 residues. The CDR3 DNA follows: TGTGCCACCAGCAGACTACGGGGCCTCAATGAGCAGTTCTTC. This translates into CATSRLRGLNEQFF.

This clonotype was detected many times. The chain couples TRBV12-3 or TRBV12-4 to TRBJ2-2, with D perhaps given as TRBD1 or TRBD2 (5 bases each). The CDR3 contains 17 residues. The V and J ends lost 4 bases and 6 bases respectively, with 21 bases between them. CDR3 protein: CASSSSGTRPPPGELFF. Written as DNA, the CDR3 is TGTGCCAGCAGTTCTAGTGGGACCAGGCCGCCCCCCGGGGAGCTGTTTTTT.

In this sample, this clonotype turned up many times. Given a much more abundant clone one base away, this may be a read error. The CDR3 loop reads CVSSLAHGGMKTQYF. CDR3 nucleotide sequence: TGTGTCAGCAGCTTAGCGCACGGGGGAATGAAGACCCAGTACTTC. The chain carries TRBV7-9 and TRBJ2-5, with D possibly TRBD2 on 6 matching bases. This CDR3 contains 15 residues. Germline assignment: CDR1 SEHNR and CDR2 FQNEAQ (reference sequence).

This clonotype was picked up many times. V usage is TRBV19 and J usage is TRBJ2-7; TRBD1 matches at 9 bases. The CDR3 length is 13 residues. V lost 6 bases, J lost 5 bases, and 5 bases stayed unmatched. The germline V gene has CDR1 LNHDA and CDR2 SQIVND (reference sequence). The CDR3 loop reads CASRGTGPNEQYF. As DNA, the CDR3 is TGTGCCAGTAGAGGGACAGGGCCCAACGAGCAGTACTTC.

A remark on this clonotype: A clone one base away is much larger, so this may be a read error. The chain couples TRBV7-2 to TRBJ1-2, with a weak D call TRBD1 (5 bases). Germline CDR1 reads SGHTA; CDR2 reads FQGNSA. The CDR3 totals 15 residues. The CDR3 region is CASSLSGTANYGYPF. CDR3 nucleotides: TGTGCCAGCAGCCTATCCGGGACTGCTAACTATGGCTACCCCTTC.

The V and J genes are TRBV29-1 and TRBJ2-1; D might be TRBD2 (6 bases). Germline V CDR1 and CDR2: SQVTM, ANQGSEA. This CDR3 has 12 amino acids. The germline V and J ends were trimmed by 7 bases and 5 bases, with 12 bases remaining between them. CDR3: CSARAGDNEQFF. The CDR3 DNA reads TGCAGCGCCCGAGCGGGCGACAATGAGCAGTTCTTC.

In this sample, this clonotype turned up many times. The chain links TRBV9 to TRBJ2-7; D not certain. The V gene's germline CDR1 is SGDLS and CDR2 YYNGEE. The CDR3 runs 14 residues. Trimming removed 0 bases at V and 2 bases at J, with 9 bases between. CDR3 sequence reads: CASSVGLAAYEQYF. CDR3 coding DNA: TGTGCCAGCAGCGTAGGATTGGCGGCCTACGAGCAGTACTTC. Full variable domain (missing parts from reference TRBV9 and TRBJ2-7): DSGVTQTPKHLITATGQRVTLRCSPRSGDLSVYWYQQSLDQGLQFLIQYYNGEERAKGNILERFSAQQFPDLHSELNLSSLELGDSALYFCASSVGLAAYEQYFGPGTRLTVT.

In regard to this clonotype: A much larger clone lies one base from this, so it may be a read error. This chain uses TRBV5-1 with TRBJ2-3; TRBD1 matches 8 bases. This CDR3 comprises 14 residues. CDR1 SGHRS and CDR2 YFSETQ come from the germline V gene. The trim removed 4 bases at V and 6 bases at J, leaving 7 bases unmatched. The CDR3 sequence is CASSTGQARDTQYF. The CDR3 nucleotides are TGCGCCAGCAGCACGGGACAGGCTAGGGATACGCAGTATTTT.

A note on this clonotype: Possible read error: a much larger clone is one base away. The V and J genes are TRBV6-5 and TRBJ2-3; 7 bases fit TRBD1. J gave up 5 bases and V 5 bases, and 4 bases lay outside the gene matches. The CDR3 loop spans 13 amino acids. Germline CDR1 MNHEY, CDR2 SVGAGI. The CDR3 protein is CASSETGVDTQYF. DNA for the CDR3: TGTGCCAGCAGTGAAACAGGGGTAGATACGCAGTATTTT.

This clonotype was seen once. The missing conserved phenylalanine or tryptophan at the end of this CDR3 makes a read error likely. The chain has TRBV12-3 or TRBV12-4 and TRBJ1-2; 7 nucleotides match TRBD1. CDR3 length: 13 residues. The V segment lost 5 bases and the J segment 2 bases; nucleotides outside the gene matches: 2. The CDR3 sequence: CASSPDRNYGYTS. DNA of the CDR3: TGTGCCAGCAGTCCGGACAGGAACTATGGCTACACCTCC.

The chain uses TRBV10-3 and TRBJ1-6; possible D gene TRBD1, 5 bases. CDR3 length equals 15 residues. Trimming took 6 bases from V and 10 from J, leaving 19 bases between them. Germline lookup yields CDR1 ENHRY and CDR2 SYGVKD. The CDR3 is CAIRDNRGSQSPLHF. Written as DNA, the CDR3 is TGTGCCATCAGGGATAACCGGGGCAGCCAGTCACCCCTCCACTTT.